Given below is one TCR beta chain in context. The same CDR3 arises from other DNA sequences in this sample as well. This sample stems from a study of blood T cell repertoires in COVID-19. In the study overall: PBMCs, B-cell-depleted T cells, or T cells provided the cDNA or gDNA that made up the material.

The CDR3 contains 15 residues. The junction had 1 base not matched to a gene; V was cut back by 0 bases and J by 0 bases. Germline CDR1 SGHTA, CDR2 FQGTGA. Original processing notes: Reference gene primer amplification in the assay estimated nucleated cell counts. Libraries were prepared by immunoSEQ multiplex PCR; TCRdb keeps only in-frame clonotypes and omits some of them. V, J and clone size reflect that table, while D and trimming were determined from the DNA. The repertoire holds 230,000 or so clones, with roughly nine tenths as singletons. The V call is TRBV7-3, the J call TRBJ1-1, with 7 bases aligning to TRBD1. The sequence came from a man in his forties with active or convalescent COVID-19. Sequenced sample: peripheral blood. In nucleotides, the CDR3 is TGTGCCAGCAGCTTAACAGGGGGCATGAACACTGAAGCTTTCTTT. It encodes CASSLTGGMNTEAFF.